This T cell receptor (beta chain) appears in the sequencing data of a study of blood T cell repertoires in COVID-19. Study at large: Acute and convalescent COVID-19 samples came from the United States, Italy and Spain. PBMCs, B-cell-depleted T cells, or T cells were the source of the cDNA or gDNA that made up the material.

Looked up from germline, CDR1 is WSHSY and CDR2 is SAAADI. This CDR3 is 13 amino acids long. Trimming took 6 bases from V and 3 from J; bases not matched to a gene: 3. In the original workflow: Amplification of reference gene primers provided the estimated nucleated cell counts. TCRdb's table, derived via immunoSEQ multiplex PCR, lists solely in-frame clones and lacks some. V, J and clone size are taken as reported in that table, and D and trimming were inferred from the DNA itself. The data hold just over 45,000 clones, with around 87% observed a single time. This rearrangement joins TRBV10-2 to TRBJ1-1, with 8 bases identical to TRBD1. The clonotype was recovered from a human donor in a cohort sampled during active COVID-19. Sequenced input: peripheral blood. The CDR3 sequence is CASSDRGYTEAFF. The CDR3 DNA is TGCGCCAGCAGCGACAGGGGCTACACTGAAGCTTTCTTT.